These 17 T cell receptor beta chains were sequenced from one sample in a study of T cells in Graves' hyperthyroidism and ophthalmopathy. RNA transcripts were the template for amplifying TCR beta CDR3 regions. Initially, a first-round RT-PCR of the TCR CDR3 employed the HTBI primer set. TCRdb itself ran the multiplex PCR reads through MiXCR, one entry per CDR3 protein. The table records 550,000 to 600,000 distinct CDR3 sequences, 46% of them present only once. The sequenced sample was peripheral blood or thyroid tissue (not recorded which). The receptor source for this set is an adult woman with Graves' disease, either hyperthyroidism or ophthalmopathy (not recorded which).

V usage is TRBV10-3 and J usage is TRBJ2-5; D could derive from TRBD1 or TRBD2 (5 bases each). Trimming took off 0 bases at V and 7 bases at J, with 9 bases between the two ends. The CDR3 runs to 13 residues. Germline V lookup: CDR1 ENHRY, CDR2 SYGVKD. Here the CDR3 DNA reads TGTGCCATCAGTGAGTCCGTGGGGGTGACCCAGTACTTC. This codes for CAISESVGVTQYF.

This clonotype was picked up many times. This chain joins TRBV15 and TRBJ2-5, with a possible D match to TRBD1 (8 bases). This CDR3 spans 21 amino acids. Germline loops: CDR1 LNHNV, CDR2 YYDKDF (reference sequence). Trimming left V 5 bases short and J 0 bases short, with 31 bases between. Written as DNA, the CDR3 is TGTGCCACCAGCGAGAGAACAGGGGGGGGCCCCTTTTTCCTTTACCAAGAGACCCAGTACTTC. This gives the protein CATSERTGGGPFFLYQETQYF.

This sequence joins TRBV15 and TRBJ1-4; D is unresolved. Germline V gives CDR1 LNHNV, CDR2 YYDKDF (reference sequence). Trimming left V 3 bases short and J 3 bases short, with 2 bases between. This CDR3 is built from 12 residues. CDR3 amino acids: CATSRANEKLFF. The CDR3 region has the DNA TGTGCCACCAGCAGGGCTAATGAAAAACTGTTTTTT. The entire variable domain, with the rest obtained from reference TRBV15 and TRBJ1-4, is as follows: DAMVIQNPRYQVTQFGKPVTLSCSQTLNHNVMYWYQQKSSQAPKLLFHYYDKDFNNEADTPDNFQSRRPNTSFCFLDIRSPGLGDTAMYLCATSRANEKLFFGSGTQLSVL.

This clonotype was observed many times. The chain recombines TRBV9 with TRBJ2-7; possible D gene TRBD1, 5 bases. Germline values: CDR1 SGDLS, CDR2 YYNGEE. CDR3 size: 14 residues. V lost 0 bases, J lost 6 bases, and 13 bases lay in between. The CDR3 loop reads CASSVEGLWGEQYF. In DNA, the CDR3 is TGTGCCAGCAGCGTAGAGGGGCTATGGGGCGAGCAGTACTTC.

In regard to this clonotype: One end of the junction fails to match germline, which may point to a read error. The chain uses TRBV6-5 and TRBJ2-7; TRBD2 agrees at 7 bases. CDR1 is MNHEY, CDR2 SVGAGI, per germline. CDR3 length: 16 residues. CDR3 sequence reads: CAISAGERDRSYEQYF. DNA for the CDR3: TGTGCCATCAGTGCTGGGGAGCGGGACCGCTCCTACGAGCAGTACTTC.

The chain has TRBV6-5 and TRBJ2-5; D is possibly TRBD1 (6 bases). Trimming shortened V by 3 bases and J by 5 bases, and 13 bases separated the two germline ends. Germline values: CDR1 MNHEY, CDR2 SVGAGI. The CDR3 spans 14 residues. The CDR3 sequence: CASSYQGMMETQYF. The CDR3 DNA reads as TGTGCCAGCAGTTATCAGGGGATGATGGAGACCCAGTACTTC.

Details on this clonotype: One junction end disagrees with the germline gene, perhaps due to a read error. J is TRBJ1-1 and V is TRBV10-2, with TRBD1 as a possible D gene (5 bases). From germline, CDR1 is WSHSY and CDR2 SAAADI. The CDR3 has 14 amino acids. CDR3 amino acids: CASSSPDSNTEAFF. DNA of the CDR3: TGTGCCAGCAGTTCGCCCGACAGTAACACTGAAGCTTTCTTT.

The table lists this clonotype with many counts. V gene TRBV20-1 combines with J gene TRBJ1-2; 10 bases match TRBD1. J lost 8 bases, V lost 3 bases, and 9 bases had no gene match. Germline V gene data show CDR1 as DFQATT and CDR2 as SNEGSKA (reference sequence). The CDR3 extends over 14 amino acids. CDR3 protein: CSARRGTGAEGYTF. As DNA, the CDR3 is TGCAGTGCTAGGAGGGGGACAGGGGCCGAAGGCTACACCTTC.

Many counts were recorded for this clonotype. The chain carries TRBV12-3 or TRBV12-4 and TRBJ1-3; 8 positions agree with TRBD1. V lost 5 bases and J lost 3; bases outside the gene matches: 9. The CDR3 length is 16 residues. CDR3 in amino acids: CASSRLPGGFGNTIYF. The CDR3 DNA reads TGTGCCAGCAGTCGCCTCCCAGGGGGCTTTGGAAACACCATATATTTT.

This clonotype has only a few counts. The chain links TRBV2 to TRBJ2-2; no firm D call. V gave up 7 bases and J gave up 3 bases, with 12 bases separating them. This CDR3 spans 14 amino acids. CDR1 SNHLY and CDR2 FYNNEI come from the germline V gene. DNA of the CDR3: TGTGCCAGCAATGTGGGGTCGCACACCGGGGAGCTGTTTTTT. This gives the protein CASNVGSHTGELFF.

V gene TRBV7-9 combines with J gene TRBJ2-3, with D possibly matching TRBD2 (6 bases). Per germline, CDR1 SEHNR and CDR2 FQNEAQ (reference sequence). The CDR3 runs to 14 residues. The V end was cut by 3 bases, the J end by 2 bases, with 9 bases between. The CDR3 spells CASSFSGLTDTQYF. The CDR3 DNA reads TGTGCCAGCAGCTTTAGCGGACTCACAGATACGCAGTATTTT.

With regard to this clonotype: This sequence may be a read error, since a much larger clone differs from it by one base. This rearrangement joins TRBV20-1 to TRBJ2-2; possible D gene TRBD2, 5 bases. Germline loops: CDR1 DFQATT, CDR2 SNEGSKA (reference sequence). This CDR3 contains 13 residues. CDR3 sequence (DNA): TGCAGTGCTAGAGATGGGCGTACCGGGGAGCGGTTTTTT. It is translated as CSARDGRTGERFF.

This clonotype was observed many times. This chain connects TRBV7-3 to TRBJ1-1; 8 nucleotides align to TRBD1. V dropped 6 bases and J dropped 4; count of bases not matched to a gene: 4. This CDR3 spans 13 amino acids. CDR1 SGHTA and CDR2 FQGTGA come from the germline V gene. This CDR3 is CASSNTGGTEAFF. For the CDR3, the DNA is TGTGCCAGCAGTAACACAGGGGGCACTGAAGCTTTCTTT.

The CDR3 is CASSPGQGANVLTF. In DNA, the CDR3 is TGTGCCAGCAGTCCGGGACAGGGTGCCAACGTCCTGACTTTC. The rearrangement links TRBV12-3 or TRBV12-4 to TRBJ2-6, with TRBD1 matching over 9 bases. V was pared by 5 bases and J by 7 bases, with 3 bases of the junction left unmatched. This CDR3 has 14 residues.

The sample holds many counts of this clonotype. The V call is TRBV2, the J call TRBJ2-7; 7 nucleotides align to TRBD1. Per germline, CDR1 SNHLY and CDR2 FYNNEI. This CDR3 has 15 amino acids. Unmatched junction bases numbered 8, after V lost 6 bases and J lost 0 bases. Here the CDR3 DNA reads TGTGCCAGCAGCAAGAGCCGGGACAGCTCCTACGAGCAGTACTTC. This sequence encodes CASSKSRDSSYEQYF. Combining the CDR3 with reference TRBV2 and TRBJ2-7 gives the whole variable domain EPEVTQTPSHQVTQMGQEVILRCVPISNHLYFYWYRQILGQKVEFLVSFYNNEISEKSEIFDDQFSVERPDGSNFTLKIRSTKLEDSAMYFCASSKSRDSSYEQYFGPGTRLTVT.

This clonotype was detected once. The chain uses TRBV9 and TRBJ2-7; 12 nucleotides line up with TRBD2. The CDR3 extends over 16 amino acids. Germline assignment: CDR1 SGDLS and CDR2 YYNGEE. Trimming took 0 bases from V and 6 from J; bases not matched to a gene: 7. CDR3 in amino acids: CASSVGLAGAHTEQYF. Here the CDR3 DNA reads TGTGCCAGCAGCGTAGGACTAGCGGGAGCCCATACCGAGCAGTACTTC.

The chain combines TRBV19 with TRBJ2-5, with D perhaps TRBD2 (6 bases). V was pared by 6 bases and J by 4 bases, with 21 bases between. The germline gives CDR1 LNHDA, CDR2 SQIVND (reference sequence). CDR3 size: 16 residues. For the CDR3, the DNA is TGTGCCAGTAGGTGGGGGACGGAGGGCCTCGGAGAGACCCAGTACTTC. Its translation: CASRWGTEGLGETQYF.